This TCR beta chain was sequenced for a study of blood T cell repertoires in COVID-19. Study information: Sources were T cells, B-cell-depleted T cells, or PBMCs; the material itself was cDNA or gDNA.

Libraries were prepared by immunoSEQ multiplex PCR; TCRdb keeps only in-frame clonotypes and omits some of them. This table has about 250,000 clones, about nine tenths appearing once. The V end lost 4 bases, the J end lost 7 bases, and 13 bases lay between the germline ends. The CDR3 has 13 amino acids. Germline V lookup: CDR1 LGHDT, CDR2 YNNKEL (reference sequence). The J gene is TRBJ1-1, the V gene TRBV3-1 (or the pseudogene TRBV3-2), with a tentative D call TRBD1 (6 bases). The receptor's source is a woman in her fifties or sixties who had recovered from COVID-19. The sample was peripheral blood. CDR3 sequence reads: CASSLGQFDEAFF. The CDR3 DNA sequence: TGTGCCAGCAGCCTTGGACAGTTTGATGAAGCTTTCTTT.